This TCR beta chain was sequenced during a study of OX40 agonist ivuxolimab in advanced cancers. Looking at the study overall: Averaging roughly 60 years in age, with a range of roughly 23 to 80, the cohort was 65% to 85% male.

Produced via immunoSEQ multiplex PCR; TCRdb's table is partial and in-frame only. The repertoire holds about 40,000 clones, approximately 90% seen once, with about an eighth in the top ten. Sequencing used CD4+ or CD8+ T cells sorted from blood, obtained in a trial of the OX40 agonist ivuxolimab. The TCR originated in an adult with an advanced solid tumor such as melanoma, head and neck, liver or kidney cancer.

The CDR3 region has the DNA TGTGCCAGCTCACCAGGGCTAGCGGGGCAAGGGGGTGAGCAGTTCTTC. It translates to CASSPGLAGQGGEQFF. The chain has TRBV18 and TRBJ2-1; 9 nucleotides match TRBD2. V lost 2 bases to trimming and J lost 9 bases; unmatched junction nucleotides: 11. Germline V gene data show CDR1 as KGHSH and CDR2 as LQKENI. This CDR3 is built from 16 residues.